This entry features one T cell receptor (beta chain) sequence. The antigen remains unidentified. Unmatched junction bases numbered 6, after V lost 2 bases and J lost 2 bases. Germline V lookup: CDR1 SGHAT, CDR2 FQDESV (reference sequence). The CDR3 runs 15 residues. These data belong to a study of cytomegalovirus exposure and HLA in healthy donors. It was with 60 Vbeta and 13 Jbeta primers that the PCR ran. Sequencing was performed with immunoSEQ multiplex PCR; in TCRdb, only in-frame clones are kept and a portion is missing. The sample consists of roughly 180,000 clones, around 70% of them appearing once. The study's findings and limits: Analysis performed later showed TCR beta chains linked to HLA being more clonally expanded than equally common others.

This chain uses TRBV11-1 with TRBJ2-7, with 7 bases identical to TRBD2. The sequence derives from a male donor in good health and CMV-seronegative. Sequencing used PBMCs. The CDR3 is CASSLKRDRPYEQYF. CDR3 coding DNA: TGTGCCAGCAGCTTAAAGCGGGACCGACCCTACGAGCAGTACTTC.